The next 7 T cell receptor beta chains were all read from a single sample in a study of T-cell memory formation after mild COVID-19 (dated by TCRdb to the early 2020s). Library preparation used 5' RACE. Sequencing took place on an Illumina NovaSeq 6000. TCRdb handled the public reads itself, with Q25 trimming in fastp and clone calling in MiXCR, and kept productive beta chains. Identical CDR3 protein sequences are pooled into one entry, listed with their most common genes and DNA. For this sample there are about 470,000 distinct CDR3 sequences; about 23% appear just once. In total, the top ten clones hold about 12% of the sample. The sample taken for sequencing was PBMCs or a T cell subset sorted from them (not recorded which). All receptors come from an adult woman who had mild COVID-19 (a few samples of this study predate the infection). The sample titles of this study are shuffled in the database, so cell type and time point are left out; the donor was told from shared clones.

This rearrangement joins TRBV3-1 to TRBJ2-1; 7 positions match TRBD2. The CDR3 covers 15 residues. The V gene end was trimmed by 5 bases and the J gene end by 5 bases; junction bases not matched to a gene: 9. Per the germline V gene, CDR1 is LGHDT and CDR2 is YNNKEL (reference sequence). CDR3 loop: CASSVGGVVHNEQFF. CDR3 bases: TGTGCCAGCAGCGTTGGGGGGGTAGTTCACAATGAGCAGTTCTTC.

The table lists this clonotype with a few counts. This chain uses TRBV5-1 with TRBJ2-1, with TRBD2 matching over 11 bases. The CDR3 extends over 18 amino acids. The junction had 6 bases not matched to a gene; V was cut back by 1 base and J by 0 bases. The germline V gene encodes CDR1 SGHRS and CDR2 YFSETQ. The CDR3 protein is CASSLLAGGPSSYNEQFF. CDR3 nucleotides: TGCGCCAGCAGCTTGCTAGCGGGAGGCCCTAGCTCCTACAATGAGCAGTTCTTC.

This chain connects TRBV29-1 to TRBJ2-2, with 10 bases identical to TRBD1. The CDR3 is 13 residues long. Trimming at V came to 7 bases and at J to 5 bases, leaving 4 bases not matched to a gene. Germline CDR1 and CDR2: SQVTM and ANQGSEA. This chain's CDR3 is CSGKDRGTGELFF. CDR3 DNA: TGCAGCGGGAAGGACAGGGGGACCGGGGAGCTGTTTTTT.

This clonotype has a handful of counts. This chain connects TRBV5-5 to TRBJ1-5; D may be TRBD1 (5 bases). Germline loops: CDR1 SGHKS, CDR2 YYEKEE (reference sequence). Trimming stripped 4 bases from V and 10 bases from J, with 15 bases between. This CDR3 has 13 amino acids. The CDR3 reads CASSQTPDSPQHF. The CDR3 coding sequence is TGTGCCAGCAGCCAGACTCCCGACAGCCCCCAGCATTTT.

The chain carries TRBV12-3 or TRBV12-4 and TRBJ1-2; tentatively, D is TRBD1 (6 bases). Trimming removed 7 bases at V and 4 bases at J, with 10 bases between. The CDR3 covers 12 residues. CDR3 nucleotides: TGTGCCAGCATGCAGGGGCCCTATGGCTACACCTTC. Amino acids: CASMQGPYGYTF.

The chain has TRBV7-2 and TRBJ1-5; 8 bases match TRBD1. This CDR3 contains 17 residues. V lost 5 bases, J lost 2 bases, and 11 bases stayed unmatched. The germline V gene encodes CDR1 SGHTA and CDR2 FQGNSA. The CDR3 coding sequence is TGTGCCAGCAGCCTTACTCAGGGGGCGAGTGGCAATCAGCCCCAGCATTTT. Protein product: CASSLTQGASGNQPQHF.

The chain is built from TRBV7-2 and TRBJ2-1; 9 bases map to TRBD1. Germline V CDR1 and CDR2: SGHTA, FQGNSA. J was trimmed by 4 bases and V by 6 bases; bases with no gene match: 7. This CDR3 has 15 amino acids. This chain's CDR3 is CASRRPGTGYNEQFF. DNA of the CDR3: TGTGCCAGCAGGCGCCCGGGGACAGGGTACAATGAGCAGTTCTTC.